The 27 T cell receptor beta chains below were found in one sample sequenced in a study of blood T cell repertoires in COVID-19. Generated by immunoSEQ multiplex PCR, the TCRdb table keeps only in-frame clones and is missing some. The sample holds 250,000 to 300,000 clones, roughly 84% seen once. Sequenced input: PBMCs or T cells enriched from blood (not recorded which). The receptor set was obtained from a man between 45 and 60 years old who had recovered from COVID-19.

The rearrangement joins TRBV28 to TRBJ1-2; 10 bases line up with TRBD1. This CDR3 region has 17 residues. The germline V gene has CDR1 MDHEN and CDR2 SYDVKM. The V gene end was trimmed by 6 bases and the J gene end by 5 bases; junction bases not matched to a gene: 15. CDR3 protein: CASSKFDRGRRGYGYTF. For the CDR3, the DNA is TGTGCCAGCAGCAAATTCGACAGGGGGCGCCGGGGATATGGCTACACCTTC.

V usage is TRBV9 and J usage is TRBJ1-6; D may be TRBD1 (6 bases). Germline values: CDR1 SGDLS, CDR2 YYNGEE. CDR3 length: 16 residues. The V gene lost 4 bases and the J gene lost 0 bases, with 11 bases spanning the gap. The CDR3 region is CASSPGQSSYNSPLHF. The CDR3 DNA reads as TGTGCCAGCAGCCCTGGACAGAGCTCCTATAATTCACCCCTCCACTTT.

V and J are TRBV28 and TRBJ2-7; the match to TRBD2 covers 7 bases. V lost 3 bases to trimming and J lost 3 bases; unmatched junction nucleotides: 8. The CDR3 spans 15 residues. The V gene's germline CDR1 is MDHEN and CDR2 SYDVKM. The CDR3 sequence is CASSFAGESLYEQYF. Written as DNA, the CDR3 is TGTGCCAGCAGTTTTGCGGGAGAATCCCTCTACGAGCAGTACTTC. The full variable domain, with the rest looked up from reference TRBV28 and TRBJ2-7, is DVKVTQSSRYLVKRTGEKVFLECVQDMDHENMFWYRQDPGLGLRLIYFSYDVKMKEKGDIPEGYSVSREKKERFSLILESASTNQTSMYLCASSFAGESLYEQYFGPGTRLTVT.

The chain carries TRBV19 and TRBJ2-7; 10 nucleotides line up with TRBD1. Losses at the gene ends were 5 bases for V and 3 bases for J; bases not matched to a gene: 4. Looked up from germline, CDR1 is LNHDA and CDR2 is SQIVND (reference sequence). This CDR3 has 14 amino acids. The CDR3 DNA reads TGTGCCAGTAGTTTGGGACAGGGGCACTACGAGCAGTACTTC. Protein sequence: CASSLGQGHYEQYF.

The chain joins TRBV29-1 to TRBJ2-7, with 8 bases that match TRBD1. Germline CDR1 reads SQVTM; CDR2 reads ANQGSEA. The CDR3 extends over 12 amino acids. Unmatched junction bases numbered 6, after V lost 5 bases and J lost 6 bases. The CDR3, as DNA: TGCAGCGTTAGGACAGGGTCCCCCGAGCAGTACTTC. Its protein is CSVRTGSPEQYF.

V and J are TRBV15 and TRBJ1-4; 8 positions agree with TRBD1. Germline V gene lookup returns CDR1 LNHNV and CDR2 YYDKDF (reference sequence). The CDR3 is made up of 15 amino acids. With 1 base clipped from V and 12 bases from J, the junction kept 10 bases outside the gene matches. The CDR3 loop is CATSRVVTGAGELFF. The CDR3 bases are TGTGCCACCAGCAGAGTGGTGACAGGGGCTGGGGAACTGTTTTTT.

This rearrangement joins TRBV18 to TRBJ1-4; 7 bases are a match to TRBD1. The CDR3 has 16 amino acids. The V and J ends lost 3 bases and 8 bases, in that order; junction bases with no gene match: 12. Germline values: CDR1 KGHSH, CDR2 LQKENI. CDR3 bases: TGTGCCAGCTCACCGGAAGTTGGGACAGTCGGGGAAAAACTGTTTTTT. Translating gives CASSPEVGTVGEKLFF.

As DNA, the CDR3 is TGTGCTAGTGGTTCCCGGACAGGGCAATATTCATATAATTCACCCCTCCACTTT. It yields the protein CASGSRTGQYSYNSPLHF. The V and J genes are TRBV12-5 and TRBJ1-6, with 8 nucleotides matching TRBD1. The CDR3 has 18 residues. V gave up 4 bases and J gave up 4 bases; unmatched junction bases: 12. Germline lookup yields CDR1 LGHNT and CDR2 FRNRAP.

The rearrangement links TRBV2 to TRBJ1-3, with D perhaps TRBD1 (6 bases). Germline lookup yields CDR1 SNHLY and CDR2 FYNNEI. The CDR3 runs 17 residues. Trimming removed 5 bases at V and 0 bases at J, with 17 bases between. CDR3 coding DNA: TGTGCCAGCAGTTCGGACGGAAACAGGGCCTCTGGAAACACCATATATTTT. Its translation: CASSSDGNRASGNTIYF.

This clone has just a few counts. V gene TRBV5-1 combines with J gene TRBJ2-5, with D possibly TRBD2 on 5 matching bases. The CDR3 contains 14 residues. V was pared by 0 bases and J by 0 bases, with 6 bases between. Germline V gene data show CDR1 as SGHRS and CDR2 as YFSETQ. As DNA, the CDR3 is TGCGCCAGCAGCTTGGCGGGGTACCAAGAGACCCAGTACTTC. As protein: CASSLAGYQETQYF.

The rearrangement uses TRBV6-4 and TRBJ1-6; D perhaps matches TRBD1 (5 bases). V dropped 3 bases and J dropped 3 bases, with 6 bases sitting between them. CDR1 is MRHNA and CDR2 is SNTAGT in the germline V gene. The CDR3 consists of 14 residues. CDR3 in DNA: TGTGCCAGCAGTGAGGGGGGCTATAATTCACCCCTCCACTTT. Protein product: CASSEGGYNSPLHF.

The V and J genes are TRBV2 and TRBJ2-3; TRBD2 matches at 14 bases. The CDR3 is 20 residues long. The germline CDR1 and CDR2 sequences are SNHLY and FYNNEI. Trimming cost V 6 bases and J 1 base; bases outside gene matches: 15. CDR3 DNA: TGTGCCAGCAGCATGCCGGGACTAGCGGGGGTAAGGGCCGGCACAGATACGCAGTATTTT. As protein: CASSMPGLAGVRAGTDTQYF.

This chain connects TRBV28 to TRBJ2-4; 9 bases fit TRBD2. CDR3 length: 14 amino acids. The germline V gene encodes CDR1 MDHEN and CDR2 SYDVKM. V lost 3 bases, J lost 6 bases, and 3 bases stayed unmatched. Written as DNA, the CDR3 is TGTGCCAGCAGTTTCGGCGGGAGGGCAAACATTCAGTACTTC. Translated, it gives CASSFGGRANIQYF.

This clone was recorded at least ten times. V is TRBV5-1 and J is TRBJ2-7; 11 nucleotides match TRBD1. Looked up from germline, CDR1 is SGHRS and CDR2 is YFSETQ. V was clipped by 4 bases and J by 0 bases; unmatched bases: 6. The CDR3 is 16 amino acids. CDR3 coding DNA: TGCGCCAGCAGCCCGGGACAGGGGGTTTTCTCCTACGAGCAGTACTTC. Translation gives CASSPGQGVFSYEQYF. The full variable domain, completed using reference TRBV5-1 and TRBJ2-7, is KAGVTQTPRYLIKTRGQQVTLSCSPISGHRSVSWYQQTPGQGLQFLFEYFSETQRNKGNFPGRFSGRQFSNSRSEMNVSTLELGDSALYLCASSPGQGVFSYEQYFGPGTRLTVT.

This clone was found once. This chain links TRBV18 with TRBJ2-2; D perhaps matches TRBD2 (5 bases). This CDR3 is 14 amino acids long. CDR1 and CDR2 from the germline V gene are KGHSH and LQKENI. V lost 3 bases and J 4 bases, leaving 9 bases between the germline ends. The CDR3 here is CASSPPSFTGELFF. DNA for the CDR3: TGTGCCAGCTCACCCCCTAGCTTCACCGGGGAGCTGTTTTTT. Combining the CDR3 with reference TRBV18 and TRBJ2-2 gives the whole variable domain NAGVMQNPRHLVRRRGQEARLRCSPMKGHSHVYWYRQLPEEGLKFMVYLQKENIIDESGMPKERFSAEFPKEGPSILRIQQVVRGDSAAYFCASSPPSFTGELFFGEGSRLTVL.

The chain joins TRBV3-1 (or the pseudogene TRBV3-2) to TRBJ1-4; D is uncertain. The CDR3 is made up of 15 amino acids. V dropped 3 bases and J dropped 0 bases, with 8 bases sitting between them. Germline V CDR1 and CDR2: LGHDT, YNNKEL (reference sequence). The CDR3 is CASSQRIATNEKLFF. The DNA for the CDR3 is TGTGCCAGCAGCCAGAGAATCGCAACTAATGAAAAACTGTTTTTT.

V gene TRBV13 combines with J gene TRBJ2-4; 11 nucleotides match TRBD1. Germline V gene lookup returns CDR1 PRHDT and CDR2 FYEKMQ (reference sequence). V lost 4 bases, J lost 4 bases, and 9 bases stayed unmatched. The CDR3 spans 17 residues. This chain's CDR3 is CASSSQAWDRGKNIQYF. CDR3 DNA: TGTGCCAGCAGCTCCCAGGCCTGGGACAGGGGGAAAAACATTCAGTACTTC. The variable domain in full, completed from reference TRBV13 and TRBJ2-4, reads AAGVIQSPRHLIKEKRETATLKCYPIPRHDTVYWYQQGPGQDPQFLISFYEKMQSDKGSIPDRFSAQQFSDYHSELNMSSLELGDSALYFCASSSQAWDRGKNIQYFGAGTRLSVL.

V and J are TRBV30 and TRBJ1-2; 10 bases map to TRBD1. Germline CDR1 and CDR2: GTSNPN and SVGIG (reference sequence). The CDR3 length is 13 residues. V was pared by 7 bases and J by 8 bases, with 10 bases of the junction left unmatched. The CDR3 loop is CAFLTGGAWGYTF. The DNA of the CDR3 is TGTGCCTTCCTGACAGGGGGCGCATGGGGCTACACCTTC.

The V and J genes are TRBV6-1 and TRBJ2-7, with D tentatively TRBD2 (5 bases). V lost 0 bases and J 3 bases, leaving 9 bases between the germline ends. CDR3 size: 14 residues. Germline lookup yields CDR1 MNHNS and CDR2 SASEGT. CDR3 residues: CASSEAGVYYEQYF. For the CDR3, the DNA is TGTGCCAGCAGTGAAGCGGGAGTGTACTACGAGCAGTACTTC.

The chain combines TRBV7-2 with TRBJ2-3, with TRBD2 identical over 7 bases. The CDR3 runs to 12 residues. The junction had 4 bases not matched to a gene; V was cut back by 5 bases and J by 8 bases. Germline V gene data show CDR1 as SGHTA and CDR2 as FQGNSA. The CDR3 DNA reads TGTGCCAGCAGCCGCCCGGGGGGTACGCAGTATTTT. This sequence encodes CASSRPGGTQYF.

The rearrangement links TRBV7-9 to TRBJ2-7; 10 bases agree with TRBD1. V lost 5 bases to trimming and J lost 6 bases; unmatched junction nucleotides: 7. This CDR3 is built from 14 residues. The germline V gene has CDR1 SEHNR and CDR2 FQNEAQ (reference sequence). CDR3 sequence (DNA): TGTGCCAGCAGCATAAGAGACAGGGGGCCCGAGCAGTACTTC. This encodes CASSIRDRGPEQYF.

The chain carries TRBV19 and TRBJ1-4, with 7 bases aligning to TRBD1. With V trimmed by 5 bases and J by 5 bases, 11 bases remained unmatched. The CDR3 has 16 amino acids. Per germline, CDR1 LNHDA and CDR2 SQIVND (reference sequence). The CDR3 DNA sequence: TGTGCCAGTAGTGTCGGTTGGACAGGAGTAAATGAAAAACTGTTTTTT. Translating gives CASSVGWTGVNEKLFF.

The chain couples TRBV4-3 to TRBJ2-5, with 7 bases that match TRBD1. With the DNA end fitting TRBJ2-7 better, the J assignment may be wrong. Germline assignment: CDR1 LGHNA and CDR2 YSLEER. CDR3 length: 15 amino acids. CDR3 region: CASSLGDSEVYEQYF. In nucleotides, the CDR3 is TGCGCCAGCAGCCTGGGGGACAGTGAAGTATACGAGCAGTACTTC.

The chain joins TRBV11-2 to TRBJ2-3; 8 bases agree with TRBD2. The germline V gene encodes CDR1 SGHAT and CDR2 FQNNGV. The V segment lost 1 base and the J segment 1 base; nucleotides outside the gene matches: 4. This CDR3 contains 16 residues. This chain's CDR3 is CASSLVRAGGTDTQYF. DNA of the CDR3: TGTGCCAGCAGCTTAGTACGAGCGGGAGGCACAGATACGCAGTATTTT. Full variable domain (missing parts from reference TRBV11-2 and TRBJ2-3): EAGVAQSPRYKIIEKRQSVAFWCNPISGHATLYWYQQILGQGPKLLIQFQNNGVVDDSQLPKDRFSAERLKGVDSTLKIQPAKLEDSAVYLCASSLVRAGGTDTQYFGPGTRLTVL.

This chain links TRBV10-3 with TRBJ1-1, with TRBD1 as a possible D gene (5 bases). The CDR3 runs to 15 residues. With 0 bases removed from V and 1 base from J, the gap between germline ends came to 9 bases. In germline, CDR1 is ENHRY, CDR2 SYGVKD. For the CDR3, the DNA is TGTGCCATCAGTGAGTCAGGACATAGGAACACTGAAGCTTTCTTT. Translated: CAISESGHRNTEAFF.

This clone occurred a few times. The chain employs TRBV5-1 and TRBJ2-2; no clear D. Germline CDR1 and CDR2: SGHRS and YFSETQ. CDR3 length: 13 amino acids. V was trimmed by 4 bases and J by 6 bases, leaving 10 bases between them. This CDR3 is CASSPELPGELFF. CDR3 coding DNA: TGCGCCAGCAGCCCGGAGCTCCCCGGGGAGCTGTTTTTT.

This chain uses TRBV29-1 with TRBJ1-2; 7 bases align to TRBD1. CDR1 and CDR2 (germline): SQVTM, ANQGSEA. V shed 2 bases, J shed 3 bases, and the junction held 6 bases outside the gene matches. CDR3 length: 14 amino acids. This CDR3 reads CSVEPRTGDYGYTF. The CDR3 DNA is TGCAGCGTTGAACCCCGGACAGGAGACTATGGCTACACCTTC.